In its sample, the clone carrying this T cell receptor beta chain was seen many times. Its target is unknown. The germline CDR1 and CDR2 sequences are MGHRA and YSYEKL. V lost 9 bases and J lost 0; bases outside the gene matches: 13. This CDR3 spans 17 amino acids. From approximately 9.1 ml of fresh peripheral blood, PBMCs were isolated. This sample is part of a study of T cells in Graves' hyperthyroidism and ophthalmopathy. Overall study results and limits: Blood samples included most of the expanded thyroid clonotypes exceeding 0.001. A model built on 13 V-J features separated ophthalmopathy from stable hyperthyroidism.

What was amplified from RNA transcripts were TCR beta CDR3 regions. The HTBI set primed first-round TCR CDR3 RT-PCR. TCRdb fed the multiplex PCR reads into MiXCR, producing one record per CDR3 protein. The sample consists of 450,000 to 550,000 distinct CDR3 sequences, around 24% of them appearing once. The rearrangement joins TRBV4-1 to TRBJ1-5; TRBD1 matches 8 bases. The sequence was obtained from a woman aged 25-40 years with Graves' ophthalmopathy. The specimen sequenced was blood. The CDR3 is CASSVTGTGYSNQPQHF. In DNA, the CDR3 is TGCGCCAGTTCAGTAACTGGGACAGGCTATAGCAATCAGCCCCAGCATTTT.